The entry that follows covers one T cell receptor (beta chain) sequence. The data originate from a study of cytomegalovirus exposure and HLA in healthy donors. About the research overall: Out of about 360 genotyped donors, 81% belonged to the Caucasian-associated ancestry cluster.

The PCR was carried out with 60 Vbeta primers and 13 Jbeta primers. Sequenced by immunoSEQ multiplex PCR; TCRdb stores in-frame clones only, minus some. This table holds about 130,000 clones, over 75% found once. The CDR3 has 16 amino acids. The germline V gene encodes CDR1 SGHVS and CDR2 FQNEAQ. V was cut by 5 bases and J by 8 bases, with 24 bases left in between. This rearrangement joins TRBV7-8 to TRBJ1-2; D not resolved. This sequence was found in a middle-aged man in good health and CMV-seronegative. The sequencing sample was made of PBMCs. CDR3 nucleotides: TGTGCCAGCAGCCCAAGGTCGCGGGGAGGTTATGGAGGCTACACCTTC. Its translation: CASSPRSRGGYGGYTF.